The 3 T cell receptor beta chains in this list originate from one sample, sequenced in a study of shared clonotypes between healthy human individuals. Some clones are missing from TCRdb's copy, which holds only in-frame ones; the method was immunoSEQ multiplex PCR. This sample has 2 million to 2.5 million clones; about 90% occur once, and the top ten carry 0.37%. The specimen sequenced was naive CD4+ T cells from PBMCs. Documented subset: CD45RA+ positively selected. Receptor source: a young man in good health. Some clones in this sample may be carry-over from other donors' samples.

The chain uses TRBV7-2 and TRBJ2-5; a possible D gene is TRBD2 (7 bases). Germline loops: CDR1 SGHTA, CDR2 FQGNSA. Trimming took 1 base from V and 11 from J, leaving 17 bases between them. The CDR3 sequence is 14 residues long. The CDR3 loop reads CASSLVRGAKEQYF. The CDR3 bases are TGTGCCAGCAGCTTAGTTCGGGGGGCGAAAGAGCAGTACTTC. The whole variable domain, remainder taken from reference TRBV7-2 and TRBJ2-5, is GAGVSQSPSNKVTEKGKDVELRCDPISGHTALYWYRQSLGQGLEFLIYFQGNSAPDKSGLPSDRFSAERTGGSVSTLTIQRTQQEDSAVYLCASSLVRGAKEQYFGPGTRLLVL.

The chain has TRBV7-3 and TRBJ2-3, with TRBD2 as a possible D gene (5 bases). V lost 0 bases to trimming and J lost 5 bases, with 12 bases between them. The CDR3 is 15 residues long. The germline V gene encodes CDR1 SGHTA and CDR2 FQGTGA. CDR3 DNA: TGTGCCAGCAGCTTAACCCCCGGGGTAGGAGATACGCAGTATTTT. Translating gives CASSLTPGVGDTQYF.

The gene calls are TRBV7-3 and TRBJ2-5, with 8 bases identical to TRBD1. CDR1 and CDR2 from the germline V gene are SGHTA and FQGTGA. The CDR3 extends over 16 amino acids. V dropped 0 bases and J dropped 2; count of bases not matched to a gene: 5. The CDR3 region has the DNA TGTGCCAGCAGCTTAACTCTAAACAGGGGGCAAGAGACCCAGTACTTC. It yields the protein CASSLTLNRGQETQYF.